This T cell receptor beta chain is drawn from a study of spatial heterogeneity in lung cancer. Overall study context: Within tumor regions, the number of TCR transcripts tracked closely with a T cell module score obtained from matched bulk RNA-seq. The mean occurrence of each unique TCR and UMI combination in raw reads exceeded eight. Study-wide findings and caveats: One measure, the expanded intratumoral alpha and beta TCR count, tracked tumor mutation counts.

One entry per CDR3 protein, called by TCRdb with MiXCR from the 5' RACE reads. Of fewer than 20,000 distinct CDR3 sequences in the sample, about 6.7% are singletons; the top ten hold roughly a fifth. Specified time point: sample taken at primary tumor resection. Tumor, nontumor lung or frozen PBMC supplied whole RNA, sequenced without sorting. After removal of 4 bases from V and 4 bases from J, the junction contained 13 bases not matched to a gene. The CDR3 sequence is 17 residues long. Germline assignment: CDR1 SQVTM and CDR2 ANQGSEA. This clonotype is judged medium-sized. Its antigen is as yet unknown. A library prepared for alpha chains yielded this beta chain as an off-target read; its size is of little meaning.

This receptor was identified in a female donor with early-stage non-small cell lung cancer. This specimen was lung tumor tissue, taken at surgery. This chain joins TRBV29-1 and TRBJ1-1, with 12 bases fitting TRBD1. The CDR3 coding sequence is TGCAGCGTTGGGACCGGGACAGGGGGCGTTCCGGTCACTGAAGCTTTCTTT. It codes for CSVGTGTGGVPVTEAFF.